This is a list of T cell receptor beta chains from one sample in a study of T cell responses to AZD1222 COVID-19 vaccine. The method was immunoSEQ multiplex PCR; TCRdb's version includes in-frame clones alone and lacks a portion of them. The profile covers 95,000 to 150,000 clones, with 85% appearing a single time and roughly 4.4% taken by the ten largest. This sample comprised peripheral blood, obtained 28 days after the second AZD1222 dose. These receptors all stem from an adult who received the AZD1222 COVID-19 vaccine. Both conserved end residues are part of each CDR3. A D gene is named only where the DNA matches it firmly. The size entry is marked missing in some rows and otherwise reads once, few, many or a size class.

D,size,V,J,CDR3,DNA
TRBD1,.,TRBV2,TRBJ2-1,CASSRDRYYNEQFF,TGTGCCAGCAGTCGGGACAGATATTACAATGAGCAGTTCTTC
TRBD1,.,TRBV19,TRBJ1-5,CASSLVGDRGGKPQHF,TGTGCCAGTAGTCTCGTAGGGGACAGGGGTGGGAAGCCCCAGCATTTT
.,.,TRBV2,TRBJ1-2,CASSEVDAGVYGYTF,TGTGCCAGCAGTGAGGTGGATGCTGGGGTTTATGGCTACACCTTC
.,.,TRBV18,TRBJ2-7,CASSLQSSYEQYF,TGTGCCAGCTCACTACAGAGCTCCTACGAGCAGTACTTC
TRBD1,once,TRBV19,TRBJ2-3,CASSYSDRVADTQYF,TGTGCCAGTAGTTACTCGGACAGGGTCGCAGATACGCAGTATTTT
.,.,TRBV5-1,TRBJ2-1,CASSDTTVGNNEQFF,TGCGCCAGCAGCGACACCACAGTGGGGAACAATGAGCAGTTCTTC
.,.,TRBV6-5,TRBJ1-2,CASSNAYGGYTF,TGTGCCAGCAGTAATGCCTATGGGGGCTACACCTTC
.,.,TRBV19,TRBJ1-5,CASSPIRGGPNQPQHF,TGTGCCAGCTCCCCAATTAGGGGGGGACCCAATCAGCCCCAGCATTTT
.,once,TRBV5-1,TRBJ2-1,CASSQRSGYNEQFF,TGCGCCAGCAGCCAGAGATCGGGTTACAATGAGCAGTTCTTC
.,.,TRBV9,TRBJ1-1,CASSVAPQHEAFF,TGTGCCAGCAGCGTAGCCCCCCAGCATGAAGCTTTCTTT
.,.,TRBV5-1,TRBJ2-3,CASSLPRRDTQYF,TGCGCCAGCAGTTTACCCCGACGCGATACGCAGTATTTT
.,.,TRBV30,TRBJ1-1,CAWRRRSQNTEAFF,TGTGCCTGGAGGCGTCGGTCGCAGAACACTGAAGCTTTCTTT
.,.,TRBV28,TRBJ1-1,CASSLQGRRNTEAFF,TGTGCCAGCAGTTTACAAGGACGGAGGAACACTGAAGCTTTCTTT
TRBD1,.,TRBV2,TRBJ1-5,CASRKGTAGNQPQHF,TGTGCCAGCAGGAAAGGGACAGCGGGAAATCAGCCCCAGCATTTT
TRBD2,once,TRBV3-1/TRBV3-2,TRBJ2-1,CASSPLAGPYNEQFF,TGTGCCAGCAGTCCCCTAGCGGGGCCGTACAATGAGCAGTTCTTC
.,.,TRBV12-3/TRBV12-4,TRBJ2-1,CASSVLNEQFF,TGTGCCAGCAGTGTCCTTAATGAGCAGTTCTTC
TRBD1,.,TRBV4-1,TRBJ1-4,CASSQDGTAFNEKLFF,TGCGCCAGCAGCCAAGATGGGACAGCGTTTAATGAAAAACTGTTTTTT
TRBD1,.,TRBV5-6,TRBJ1-4,CASSSERQGGEKLFF,TGTGCCAGCAGCTCCGAACGACAGGGTGGTGAAAAACTGTTTTTT
.,.,TRBV9,TRBJ2-7,CASSAPSGFEQYF,TGTGCCAGCAGCGCGCCTTCGGGGTTCGAGCAGTACTTC
.,.,TRBV4-1,TRBJ1-2,CASSQFTGANSYGYTF,TGCGCCAGCAGCCAATTCACCGGGGCAAATTCTTATGGCTACACCTTC
.,.,TRBV5-6,TRBJ1-2,CASSRKTVEGNGYTF,TGTGCCAGCAGCCGCAAGACCGTCGAGGGTAATGGCTACACCTTC
.,.,TRBV9,TRBJ1-1,CASSPGGNLNTEAFF,TGTGCCAGCAGCCCCGGGGGGAATTTGAACACTGAAGCTTTCTTT
TRBD1,.,TRBV3-1/TRBV3-2,TRBJ1-2,CASSPAAPQGAGGYTF,TGTGCCAGCAGCCCGGCGGCCCCACAGGGGGCGGGAGGCTACACCTTC
TRBD2,.,TRBV20-1,TRBJ2-7,CSASGPSGGAAYEQYF,TGCAGTGCTAGTGGCCCTAGCGGGGGGGCTGCCTACGAGCAGTACTTC
TRBD1,.,TRBV28,TRBJ1-4,CASSRGSNPEKLFF,TGTGCCAGCAGCAGGGGGAGCAATCCTGAAAAACTGTTTTTT
TRBD1,.,TRBV7-3,TRBJ1-4,CASSDRTGGFEKLFF,TGTGCCAGCAGCGACCGGACAGGGGGTTTTGAAAAACTGTTTTTT
.,many,TRBV6-4,TRBJ2-6,CASSDRGGSGANVLTF,TGTGCCAGCAGTGACAGGGGCGGGTCTGGGGCCAACGTCCTGACTTTC
TRBD1,.,TRBV30,TRBJ1-6,CARSGQGDSPLHF,TGTGCCCGATCCGGACAGGGCGACTCACCCCTCCACTTT
.,.,TRBV7-9,TRBJ1-1,CASSLGGTGNTEAFF,TGTGCCAGCAGCTTAGGAGGGACGGGTAATACTGAAGCTTTCTTT
TRBD2,.,TRBV29-1,TRBJ2-7,CSVGQLLAGGYEQYF,TGCAGCGTTGGACAACTACTAGCGGGGGGCTACGAGCAGTACTTC
.,.,TRBV7-3,TRBJ1-2,CASSLSGGTNYGYTF,TGTGCCAGCAGCTTAAGTGGCGGAACTAACTATGGCTACACCTTC
.,.,TRBV4-1,TRBJ1-4,CASSQEGPEPEKLFF,TGCGCCAGCAGCCAAGAAGGGCCAGAACCTGAAAAACTGTTTTTT
TRBD1,.,TRBV6-5,TRBJ1-4,CASMPGGRNEKLFF,TGTGCCAGCATGCCAGGGGGTCGTAATGAAAAACTGTTTTTT
.,.,TRBV9,TRBJ1-2,CASSVDSGTYGYTF,TGTGCCAGCAGCGTAGATTCGGGGACCTATGGCTACACCTTC
.,.,TRBV28,TRBJ2-7,CASSPGIALSEQYF,TGTGCCAGCAGTCCCGGGATAGCCCTAAGCGAGCAGTACTTC
.,.,TRBV11-2,TRBJ1-5,CASSLDRLPGQPQHF,TGTGCCAGCAGCTTAGATCGGTTACCTGGGCAGCCCCAGCATTTT
TRBD1,.,TRBV6-1,TRBJ1-5,CASSEARVGPSGTGFSQPQHF,TGTGCCAGCAGTGAAGCGCGGGTTGGCCCGTCCGGGACAGGGTTCAGTCAGCCCCAGCATTTT
.,.,TRBV5-1,TRBJ2-6,CASSPGSSSGANVLTF,TGCGCCAGCAGCCCAGGGTCCTCCTCTGGGGCCAACGTCCTGACTTTC
TRBD1,.,TRBV5-1,TRBJ1-6,CASSLKAGGSTYPSYNSPLHF,TGCGCCAGCAGCTTAAAGGCAGGGGGTTCTACCTATCCCTCCTATAATTCACCCCTCCACTTT
.,few,TRBV27,TRBJ1-5,CASSLYRTANNQPQHF,TGTGCCAGCAGTTTATACAGGACAGCCAACAATCAGCCCCAGCATTTT
TRBD1,few,TRBV19,TRBJ1-2,CASSIALDRVYGYTF,TGTGCCAGTAGTATAGCCCTTGACAGGGTCTATGGCTACACCTTC
.,.,TRBV7-3,TRBJ2-5,CASSLIGAPSGQETQYF,TGTGCCAGCAGCTTAATAGGGGCCCCGAGTGGCCAAGAGACCCAGTACTTC
.,.,TRBV24-1,TRBJ2-7,CAPRWQGTREQYF,TGTGCCCCCCGATGGCAGGGGACCCGCGAGCAGTACTTC
.,.,TRBV28,TRBJ2-7,CASTEGTGPLVEQYF,TGTGCCAGCACCGAAGGGACGGGGCCCCTAGTCGAGCAGTACTTC
.,.,TRBV4-2,TRBJ1-3,CASSPSSGYGNTIYF,TGTGCCAGCAGCCCCAGCTCAGGGTATGGAAACACCATATATTTT
.,.,TRBV28,TRBJ1-2,CASNLRVGGYTF,TGTGCCAGCAATCTCAGGGTTGGGGGCTACACCTTC
TRBD1,few,TRBV27,TRBJ1-4,CASSLRTGREKLFF,TGTGCCAGCAGTCTCCGGACAGGGAGGGAAAAACTGTTTTTT
.,.,TRBV7-9,TRBJ1-1,CACTPGVGTEAFF,TGTGCCTGTACTCCAGGGGTGGGCACTGAAGCTTTCTTT
.,.,TRBV25-1,TRBJ1-6,CASRGHGDSPLHF,TGTGCCAGCAGAGGACATGGGGATTCACCCCTCCACTTT